This TCR beta chain was sequenced for a study of blood T cell repertoires in COVID-19. The CDR3 runs to 16 residues. CDR1 is MDHEN and CDR2 is SYDVKM in the germline V gene. Trimming cost V 0 bases and J 5 bases; bases outside gene matches: 9. The method was immunoSEQ multiplex PCR; TCRdb's version includes in-frame clones alone and lacks a portion of them. Of approximately 230,000 clones detected, about four fifths appear once; the ten largest clones hold roughly 5.7%. Material: peripheral blood. The chain uses TRBV28 and TRBJ2-5; 7 positions match TRBD1. The sequence came from a man at least 80 years old with acute or convalescent COVID-19. As DNA, the CDR3 is TGTGCCAGCAGTTTATGGGGACAGCAGCCGGGGGAGACCCAGTACTTC. It encodes CASSLWGQQPGETQYF. The full variable domain, its missing parts supplied by reference TRBV28 and TRBJ2-5, is DVKVTQSSRYLVKRTGEKVFLECVQDMDHENMFWYRQDPGLGLRLIYFSYDVKMKEKGDIPEGYSVSREKKERFSLILESASTNQTSMYLCASSLWGQQPGETQYFGPGTRLLVL.